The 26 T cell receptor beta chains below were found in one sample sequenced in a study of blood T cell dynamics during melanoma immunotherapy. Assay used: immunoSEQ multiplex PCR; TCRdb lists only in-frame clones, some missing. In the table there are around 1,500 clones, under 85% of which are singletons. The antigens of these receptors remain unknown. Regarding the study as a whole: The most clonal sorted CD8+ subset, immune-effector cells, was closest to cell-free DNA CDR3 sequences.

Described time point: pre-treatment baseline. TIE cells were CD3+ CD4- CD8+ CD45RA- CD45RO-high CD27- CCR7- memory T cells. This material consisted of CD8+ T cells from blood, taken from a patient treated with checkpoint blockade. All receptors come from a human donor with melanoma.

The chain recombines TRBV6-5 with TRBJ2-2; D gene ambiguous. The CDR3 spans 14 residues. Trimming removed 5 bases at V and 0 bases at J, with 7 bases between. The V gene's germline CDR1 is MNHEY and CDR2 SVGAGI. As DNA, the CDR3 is TGTGCCAGCAGTGACTTCCCGAACACCGGGGAGCTGTTTTTT. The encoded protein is CASSDFPNTGELFF.

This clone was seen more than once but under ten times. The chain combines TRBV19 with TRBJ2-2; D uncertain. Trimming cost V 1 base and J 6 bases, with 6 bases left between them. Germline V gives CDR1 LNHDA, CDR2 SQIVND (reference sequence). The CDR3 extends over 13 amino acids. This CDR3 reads CASSIVVAGELFF. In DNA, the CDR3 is TGTGCCAGTAGTATAGTGGTCGCCGGGGAGCTGTTTTTT.

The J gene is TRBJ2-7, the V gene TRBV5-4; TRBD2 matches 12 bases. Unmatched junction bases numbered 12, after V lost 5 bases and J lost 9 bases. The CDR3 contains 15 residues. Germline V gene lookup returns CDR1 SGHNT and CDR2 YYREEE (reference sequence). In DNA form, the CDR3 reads TGTGCCAGCAGTAGTTGGACTAGCGGGACCTGGGTGCAGTACTTC. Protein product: CASSSWTSGTWVQYF.

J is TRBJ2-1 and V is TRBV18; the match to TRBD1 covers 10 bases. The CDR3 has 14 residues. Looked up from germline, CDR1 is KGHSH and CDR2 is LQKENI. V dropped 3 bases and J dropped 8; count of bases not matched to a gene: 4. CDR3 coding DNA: TGTGCCAGCTCACCTGACAGGGGGCTTGATGAGCAGTTCTTC. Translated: CASSPDRGLDEQFF.

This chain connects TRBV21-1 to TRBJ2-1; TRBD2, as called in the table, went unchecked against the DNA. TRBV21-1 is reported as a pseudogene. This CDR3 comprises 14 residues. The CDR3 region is CASGLAQIYNEQFF. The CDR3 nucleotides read TGTGCCAGCGGACTGGCACAAATCTACAATGAGCAGTTCTTC.

The CDR3 DNA reads as TGTGCCAGCAGCCTGGGGGACAGGGGGCTGGATTTGGGGACTGAAGCTTTCTTT. Translated: CASSLGDRGLDLGTEAFF. The chain employs TRBV11-2 and TRBJ1-1; 12 positions agree with TRBD1. CDR3 size: 18 residues. V was pared by 5 bases and J by 5 bases, with 15 bases of the junction left unmatched. Germline CDR1 SGHAT, CDR2 FQNNGV. Together with reference TRBV11-2 and TRBJ1-1, the CDR3 gives the full variable domain: EAGVAQSPRYKIIEKRQSVAFWCNPISGHATLYWYQQILGQGPKLLIQFQNNGVVDDSQLPKDRFSAERLKGVDSTLKIQPAKLEDSAVYLCASSLGDRGLDLGTEAFFGQGTRLTVV.

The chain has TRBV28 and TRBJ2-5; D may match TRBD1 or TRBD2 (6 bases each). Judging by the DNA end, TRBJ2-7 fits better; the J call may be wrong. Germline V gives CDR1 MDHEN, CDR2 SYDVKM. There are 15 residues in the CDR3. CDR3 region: CASSQKGGFLDEQYF. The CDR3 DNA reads TGTGCCAGCAGTCAGAAGGGGGGATTCCTGGACGAGCAGTACTTC.

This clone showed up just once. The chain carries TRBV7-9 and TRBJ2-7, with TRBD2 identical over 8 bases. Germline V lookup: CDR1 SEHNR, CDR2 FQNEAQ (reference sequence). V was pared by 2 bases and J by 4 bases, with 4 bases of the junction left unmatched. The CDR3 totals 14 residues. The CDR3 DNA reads TGTGCCAGCAGCTTATCCCGCGGGAGGTACGAGCAGTACTTC. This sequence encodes CASSLSRGRYEQYF.

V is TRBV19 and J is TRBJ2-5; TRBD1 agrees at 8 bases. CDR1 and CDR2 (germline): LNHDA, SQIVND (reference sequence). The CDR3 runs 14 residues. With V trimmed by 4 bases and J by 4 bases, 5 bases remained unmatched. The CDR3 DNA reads TGTGCCAGTAGTACCTCAGGGGGCGGAGAGACCCAGTACTTC. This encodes CASSTSGGGETQYF.

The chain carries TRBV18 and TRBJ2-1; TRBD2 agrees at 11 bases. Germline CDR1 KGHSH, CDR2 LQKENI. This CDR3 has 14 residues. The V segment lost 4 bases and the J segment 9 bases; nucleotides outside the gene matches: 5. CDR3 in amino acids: CASSLTSGKGEQFF. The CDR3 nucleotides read TGTGCCAGCTCACTGACTAGCGGGAAGGGTGAGCAGTTCTTC. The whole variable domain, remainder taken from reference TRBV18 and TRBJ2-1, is NAGVMQNPRHLVRRRGQEARLRCSPMKGHSHVYWYRQLPEEGLKFMVYLQKENIIDESGMPKERFSAEFPKEGPSILRIQQVVRGDSAAYFCASSLTSGKGEQFFGPGTRLTVL.

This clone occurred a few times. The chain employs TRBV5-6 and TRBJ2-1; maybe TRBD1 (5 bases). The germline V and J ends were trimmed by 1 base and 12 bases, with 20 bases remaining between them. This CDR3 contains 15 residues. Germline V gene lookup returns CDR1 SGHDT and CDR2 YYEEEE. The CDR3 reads CASSLRQISRLGQFF. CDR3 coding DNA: TGTGCCAGCAGCTTGAGACAGATCTCTCGCTTGGGGCAGTTCTTC.

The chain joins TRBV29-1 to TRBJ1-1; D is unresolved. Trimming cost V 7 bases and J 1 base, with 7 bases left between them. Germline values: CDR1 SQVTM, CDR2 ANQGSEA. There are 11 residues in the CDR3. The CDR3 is CSAPGNTEAFF. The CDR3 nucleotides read TGCAGCGCGCCAGGGAACACTGAAGCTTTCTTT.

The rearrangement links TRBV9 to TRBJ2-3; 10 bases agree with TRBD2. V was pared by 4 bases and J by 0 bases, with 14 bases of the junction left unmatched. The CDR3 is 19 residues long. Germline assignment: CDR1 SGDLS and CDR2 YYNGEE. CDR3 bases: TGTGCCAGCAGCCCCCCCACGAGTACTAGCGGGGAGAGCACAGATACGCAGTATTTT. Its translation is CASSPPTSTSGESTDTQYF.

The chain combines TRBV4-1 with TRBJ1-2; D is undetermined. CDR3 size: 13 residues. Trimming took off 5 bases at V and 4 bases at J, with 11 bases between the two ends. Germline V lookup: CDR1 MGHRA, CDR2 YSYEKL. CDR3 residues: CASSASEGYGYTF. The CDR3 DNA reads TGCGCCAGCAGCGCTTCGGAGGGCTATGGCTACACCTTC.

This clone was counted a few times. In DNA, the CDR3 is TGTGCCAGCAGCCTCGTCGGCCCCCGGGAGCTGTTTTTT. Its translation is CASSLVGPRELFF. The rearrangement uses TRBV7-2 and TRBJ2-2; D is unresolved. The CDR3 is 13 amino acids. Germline CDR1 is SGHTA and CDR2 is FQGNSA. Trimming pared 5 bases from V and 9 bases from J, leaving 13 bases between.

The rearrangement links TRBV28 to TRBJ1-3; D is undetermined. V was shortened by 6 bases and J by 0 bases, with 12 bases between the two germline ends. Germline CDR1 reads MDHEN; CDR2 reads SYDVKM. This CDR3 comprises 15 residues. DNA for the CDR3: TGTGCCAGCAGGCCTAACAGATTCTCTGGAAACACCATATATTTT. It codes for CASRPNRFSGNTIYF.

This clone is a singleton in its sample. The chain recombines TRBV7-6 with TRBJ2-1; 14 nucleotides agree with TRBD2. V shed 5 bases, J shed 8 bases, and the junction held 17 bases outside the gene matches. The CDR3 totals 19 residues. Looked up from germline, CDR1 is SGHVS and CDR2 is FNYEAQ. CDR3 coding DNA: TGTGCCAGCAGCACCCCCCGGGGTCGACTAGCGGGAGGGCCGGATGAGCAGTTCTTC. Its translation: CASSTPRGRLAGGPDEQFF.

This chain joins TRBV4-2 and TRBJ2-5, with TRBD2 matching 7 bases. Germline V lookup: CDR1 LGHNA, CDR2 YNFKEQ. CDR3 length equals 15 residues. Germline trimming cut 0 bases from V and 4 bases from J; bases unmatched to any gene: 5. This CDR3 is CASSQETSARETQYF. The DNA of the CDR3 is TGTGCCAGCAGCCAAGAAACTAGCGCGCGAGAGACCCAGTACTTC.

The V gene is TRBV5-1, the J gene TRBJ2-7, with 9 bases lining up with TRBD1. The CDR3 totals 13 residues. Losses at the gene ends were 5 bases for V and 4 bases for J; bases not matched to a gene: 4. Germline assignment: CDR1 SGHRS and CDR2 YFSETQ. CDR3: CASRTGGGYEQYF. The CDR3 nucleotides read TGCGCCAGCAGAACAGGGGGCGGGTACGAGCAGTACTTC. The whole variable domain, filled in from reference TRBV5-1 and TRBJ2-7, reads KAGVTQTPRYLIKTRGQQVTLSCSPISGHRSVSWYQQTPGQGLQFLFEYFSETQRNKGNFPGRFSGRQFSNSRSEMNVSTLELGDSALYLCASRTGGGYEQYFGPGTRLTVT.

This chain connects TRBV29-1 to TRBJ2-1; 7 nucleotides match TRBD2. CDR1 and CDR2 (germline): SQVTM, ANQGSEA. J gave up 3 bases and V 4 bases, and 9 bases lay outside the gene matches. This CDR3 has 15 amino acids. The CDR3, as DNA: TGCAGCGTTGGGAATGGGGGGGAGATCTACAATGAGCAGTTCTTC. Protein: CSVGNGGEIYNEQFF.

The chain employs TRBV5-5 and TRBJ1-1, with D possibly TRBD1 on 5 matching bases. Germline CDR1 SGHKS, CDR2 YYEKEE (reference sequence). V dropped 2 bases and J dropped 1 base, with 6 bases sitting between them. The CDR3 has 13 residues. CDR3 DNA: TGTGCCAGCAGCTTAAGGGGGAACACTGAAGCTTTCTTT. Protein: CASSLRGNTEAFF.

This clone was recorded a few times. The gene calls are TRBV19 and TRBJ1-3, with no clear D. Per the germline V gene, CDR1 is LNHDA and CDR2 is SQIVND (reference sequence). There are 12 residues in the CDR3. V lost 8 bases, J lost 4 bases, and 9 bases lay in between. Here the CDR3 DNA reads TGTGCCAGTTCGTCGGCCGGAAACACCATATATTTT. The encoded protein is CASSSAGNTIYF.

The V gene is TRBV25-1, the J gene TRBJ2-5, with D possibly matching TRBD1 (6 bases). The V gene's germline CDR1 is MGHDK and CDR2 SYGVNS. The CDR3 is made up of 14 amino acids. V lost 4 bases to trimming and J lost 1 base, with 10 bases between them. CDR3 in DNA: TGTGCCAGCAGTGCCTCAGGGGCCCAAGAGACCCAGTACTTC. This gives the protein CASSASGAQETQYF.

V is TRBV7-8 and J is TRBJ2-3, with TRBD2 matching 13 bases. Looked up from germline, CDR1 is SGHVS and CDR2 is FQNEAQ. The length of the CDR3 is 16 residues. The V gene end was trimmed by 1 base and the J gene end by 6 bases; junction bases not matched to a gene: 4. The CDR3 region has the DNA TGTGCCAGCAGCTTAGAAGGACTAGCGGGAGAGGATACGCAGTATTTT. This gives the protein CASSLEGLAGEDTQYF.

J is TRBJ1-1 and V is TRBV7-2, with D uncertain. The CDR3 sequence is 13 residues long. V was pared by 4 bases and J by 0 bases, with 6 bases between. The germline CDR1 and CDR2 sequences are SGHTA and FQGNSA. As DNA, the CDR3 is TGTGCCAGCAGCTACACAGTGAACACTGAAGCTTTCTTT. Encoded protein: CASSYTVNTEAFF. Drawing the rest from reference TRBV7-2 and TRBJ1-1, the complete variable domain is GAGVSQSPSNKVTEKGKDVELRCDPISGHTALYWYRQSLGQGLEFLIYFQGNSAPDKSGLPSDRFSAERTGGSVSTLTIQRTQQEDSAVYLCASSYTVNTEAFFGQGTRLTVV.

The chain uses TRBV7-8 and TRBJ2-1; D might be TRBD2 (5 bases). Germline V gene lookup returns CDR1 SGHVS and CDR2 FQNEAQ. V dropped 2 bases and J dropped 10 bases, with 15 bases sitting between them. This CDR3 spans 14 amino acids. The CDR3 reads CASSLPGPSREQFF. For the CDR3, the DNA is TGTGCCAGCAGCTTACCCGGGCCTAGCAGGGAGCAGTTCTTC.